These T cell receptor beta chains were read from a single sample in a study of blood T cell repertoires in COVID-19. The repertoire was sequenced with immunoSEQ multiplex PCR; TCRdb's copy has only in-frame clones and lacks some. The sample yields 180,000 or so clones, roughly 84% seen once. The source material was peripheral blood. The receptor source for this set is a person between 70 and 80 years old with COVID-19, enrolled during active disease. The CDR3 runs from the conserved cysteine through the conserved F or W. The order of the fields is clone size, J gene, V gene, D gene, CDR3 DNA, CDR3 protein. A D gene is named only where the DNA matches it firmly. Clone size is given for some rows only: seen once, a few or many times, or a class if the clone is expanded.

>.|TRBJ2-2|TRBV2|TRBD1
TGTGCCGGGACACAGGGGGCTCAGAGGGAGCTGTTTTTT
CAGTQGAQRELFF
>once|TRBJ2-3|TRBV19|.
TGTGCCAGTAGTAATCGAGATACGCAGTATTTT
CASSNRDTQYF
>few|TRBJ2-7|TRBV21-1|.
TGTGCCAGCAGCAAATGGCAGGGGAATTCCCACGAGCAGTACTTC
CASSKWQGNSHEQYF
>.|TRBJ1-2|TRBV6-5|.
TGTGCCAGCAGAACAGCATTTACGGGCTACACCTTC
CASRTAFTGYTF
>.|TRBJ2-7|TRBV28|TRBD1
TGTGCCAGCAGTTTTGGGACAGGAGCCGACGAGCAGTACTTC
CASSFGTGADEQYF
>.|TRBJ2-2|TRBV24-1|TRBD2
TGTGCCACCAGTGATTACCTAGCGGGAGAGACTGCAGGGGAGCTGTTTTTT
CATSDYLAGETAGELFF
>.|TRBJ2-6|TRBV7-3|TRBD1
TGTGCCAGCAGCCCTGGACAGGTCTTCTCTGGGGCCAACGTCCTGACTTTC
CASSPGQVFSGANVLTF
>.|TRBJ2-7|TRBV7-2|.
TGTGCCAGCAGCTTAAGGAGCGAGCAGTACTTC
CASSLRSEQYF
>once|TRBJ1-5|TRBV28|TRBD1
TGTGCCAGCAGTTTTGAGAAGGGGGCGATTTGGCAGCCCCAGCATTTT
CASSFEKGAIWQPQHF
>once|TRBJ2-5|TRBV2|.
TGTGCCAGCACCCTCCAAGAGACCCAGTACTTC
CASTLQETQYF
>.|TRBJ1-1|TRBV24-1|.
TGTGCCACCAGTTTGGGGGGTTACGGTGAAGCTTTCTTT
CATSLGGYGEAFF